Presented here are 17 T cell receptor beta chains from one specimen sequenced in a study of shared clonotypes between healthy human individuals. Clones were read by immunoSEQ multiplex PCR, and TCRdb kept only the in-frame ones, dropping some. Of 450,000 or so clones listed, over 60% are singletons. The source material was PBMCs. All receptors derive from a middle-aged woman in good health. Some clones in this sample may be carry-over from other donors' samples.

This clone was picked up one time. The V and J genes are TRBV10-3 and TRBJ2-5; D not certain. There are 12 residues in the CDR3. In germline, CDR1 is ENHRY, CDR2 SYGVKD. V was cut by 8 bases and J by 9 bases, with 16 bases left in between. CDR3 DNA sequence: TGTGCCATCTCTGCCCCGGATCTGCCCCAGTACTTC. This sequence encodes CAISAPDLPQYF.

The V and J genes are TRBV6-5 and TRBJ2-2, with TRBD2 matching 7 bases. The CDR3 sequence is 15 residues long. V shed 2 bases, J shed 6 bases, and the junction held 6 bases outside the gene matches. In germline, CDR1 is MNHEY, CDR2 SVGAGI. CDR3 protein: CASSYLKAGAGELFF. CDR3 DNA sequence: TGTGCCAGCAGTTACCTTAAGGCGGGAGCCGGGGAGCTGTTTTTT.

This chain uses TRBV6-5 with TRBJ2-7; D tentatively fits TRBD1 or TRBD2 (7 bases each). V was pared by 3 bases and J by 6 bases, with 15 bases between. The CDR3 is 14 amino acids. Looked up from germline, CDR1 is MNHEY and CDR2 is SVGAGI. The CDR3 loop is CASSYLGGGLEQYF. The CDR3 DNA reads as TGTGCCAGCAGTTATTTGGGAGGGGGCCTCGAGCAGTACTTC.

DNA for the CDR3: TGTGCCAGCAGCTTAGACGGACAGGCGAGCTCCTACGAGCAGTACTTC. This encodes CASSLDGQASSYEQYF. The rearrangement links TRBV7-2 to TRBJ2-7; 7 nucleotides align to TRBD1. Germline CDR1 and CDR2: SGHTA and FQGNSA. Trimming at V came to 1 base and at J to 0 bases, leaving 6 bases not matched to a gene. The CDR3 is 16 amino acids.

This chain uses TRBV7-9 with TRBJ2-3; 7 bases align to TRBD1. The CDR3 totals 15 residues. Germline-derived CDR1 and CDR2 are SEHNR and FQNEAQ (reference sequence). V shed 2 bases and J 2 bases; nucleotides not matched to a gene: 4. The CDR3 here is CASSLKGGYTDTQYF. The CDR3 nucleotides are TGTGCCAGCAGCTTAAAAGGGGGCTACACAGATACGCAGTATTTT.

CDR3 sequence: CASSDYRYQPQHF. CDR3 DNA: TGTGCCAGCAGTGACTACAGGTATCAGCCCCAGCATTTT. The rearrangement joins TRBV6-1 to TRBJ1-5, with a tentative D call TRBD1 (5 bases). Germline CDR1 MNHNS, CDR2 SASEGT. This CDR3 is 13 amino acids long. Trimming took 3 bases from V and 5 from J, leaving 8 bases between them.

A remark on this clone: This sequence is one base from a far larger clone and is likely a read error. The chain combines TRBV30 with TRBJ2-1; tentatively, D is TRBD2 (5 bases). Germline V lookup: CDR1 GTSNPN, CDR2 SVGIG (reference sequence). CDR3 size: 15 residues. Trimming stripped 0 bases from V and 8 bases from J, with 17 bases between. DNA of the CDR3: TGTGCCTGGAGTGTAAGGGTAGACGGGGTCGATGAGCAGTTCTTC. Translated: CAWSVRVDGVDEQFF.

Concerning this clone: A far bigger clonotype differs at one base, so this is likely a read error. The rearrangement uses TRBV30 and TRBJ1-1; 9 positions agree with TRBD1. Germline loops: CDR1 GTSNPN, CDR2 SVGIG (reference sequence). This CDR3 region has 16 residues. The V gene end was trimmed by 7 bases and the J gene end by 4 bases; junction bases not matched to a gene: 16. Written as DNA, the CDR3 is TGTGCCTACATAGTCCCGGGACAGGGATCGAGCACTGAAGCTTTCTTT. It yields the protein CAYIVPGQGSSTEAFF.

On this clone itself: Since a much larger clone is just one base distant, this may be a read error. In the same sample, other DNA sequences code for this CDR3. The rearrangement joins TRBV28 to TRBJ1-2, with D unresolved. Trimming removed 6 bases from V and 8 bases from J, with 10 bases in between. This CDR3 comprises 11 residues. The V gene's germline CDR1 is MDHEN and CDR2 SYDVKM. The CDR3 DNA reads TGTGCCAGCAGACCTACACGCGGCTACACCTTC. Its protein product is CASRPTRGYTF.

The chain uses TRBV9 and TRBJ2-5; 7 nucleotides agree with TRBD1. The germline V gene has CDR1 SGDLS and CDR2 YYNGEE. Trimming removed 4 bases from V and 9 bases from J; junction bases left unmatched: 15. The CDR3 is 15 amino acids. The chain's CDR3 is CASSSTGTAREAQYF. The CDR3 nucleotides are TGTGCCAGCAGCTCTACCGGGACAGCAAGAGAAGCCCAGTACTTC.

For the CDR3, the DNA is TGTGCCAGCAGTTTGGCGCGGGGCAACACTGAAGCTTTCTTT. Translation gives CASSLARGNTEAFF. This chain uses TRBV27 with TRBJ1-1; possible D gene TRBD1, 5 bases. V was pared by 3 bases and J by 2 bases, with 10 bases between. The CDR3 has 14 residues. Germline V gene lookup returns CDR1 MNHEY and CDR2 SMNVEV (reference sequence).

Regarding this clone: A much larger clone lies one base from this, so it may be a read error. The V and J genes are TRBV4-2 and TRBJ2-3, with TRBD2 identical over 9 bases. There are 17 residues in the CDR3. Germline V gives CDR1 LGHNA, CDR2 YNFKEQ. This CDR3 reads CASSQATAGGGDDTQCF. For the CDR3, the DNA is TGTGCCAGCAGCCAAGCAACAGCGGGAGGAGGGGACGATACGCAGTGTTTT.

The table lists this clone with a count of one. This likely traces to a read error, being one base from a far larger clone. V and J are TRBV6-5 and TRBJ2-7; TRBD2 matches at 7 bases. Trimming cost V 5 bases and J 2 bases; bases outside gene matches: 9. This CDR3 has 15 residues. Germline V lookup: CDR1 MNHEY, CDR2 SVGAGI. In DNA form, the CDR3 reads TGTGCCAGCAGTCCATCTAGCGGACGCCCCTACGAGCAGTACTTC. Its translation is CASSPSSGRPYEQYF.

The chain is built from TRBV28 and TRBJ1-2; tentative D call: TRBD1 (5 bases). The CDR3 sequence is 14 residues long. The V gene's germline CDR1 is MDHEN and CDR2 SYDVKM. The germline V and J ends were trimmed by 5 bases and 8 bases, with 18 bases remaining between them. The CDR3 DNA reads as TGTGCCAGCAGTGCCCCGGGCGGGGGACGGGGCTACACCTTC. Protein product: CASSAPGGGRGYTF.

To note about this clone: A much larger clone differs by one base, so this may be a read error. Other DNA sequences in this sample translate to the same CDR3. The V call is TRBV5-1, the J call TRBJ2-3, with a weak D call TRBD2 (6 bases). The CDR3 runs 15 residues. Per the germline V gene, CDR1 is SGHRS and CDR2 is YFSETQ. CDR3 in amino acids: CASSLESGSTDTQYF. Written as DNA, the CDR3 is TGCGCCAGCAGCTTGGAGTCCGGGAGCACAGATACGCAATATTTT.

The sample holds a few counts of this clone. V and J are TRBV5-1 and TRBJ2-7; D may be TRBD2 (6 bases). Trimming shortened V by 4 bases and J by 2 bases, and 13 bases separated the two germline ends. The CDR3 runs to 14 residues. Germline-derived CDR1 and CDR2 are SGHRS and YFSETQ. CDR3 sequence: CASSPGDPPYEQYF. The CDR3 DNA is TGCGCCAGCAGCCCGGGAGACCCACCCTACGAGCAGTACTTC.

The count of this clone is one. The rearrangement joins TRBV5-1 to TRBJ2-7, with TRBD2 identical over 10 bases. There are 15 residues in the CDR3. The germline gives CDR1 SGHRS, CDR2 YFSETQ. The trim removed 3 bases at V and 1 base at J, leaving 4 bases unmatched. The CDR3 sequence is CASSSSGSRSYEQYF. In DNA, the CDR3 is TGCGCCAGCAGCTCTAGCGGGAGTCGGTCCTACGAGCAGTACTTC.